This T cell receptor beta chain was captured by sequencing in a study of blood T cell repertoires in COVID-19. Study in general: Material from acute and convalescent COVID-19 was sourced from the United States, Italy and Spain. Sources were T cells, B-cell-depleted T cells, or PBMCs; the material itself was cDNA or gDNA.

CDR1 and CDR2 (germline): MNHEY, SVGAGI. CDR3 length: 14 amino acids. Trimming shortened V by 0 bases and J by 3 bases, and 5 bases separated the two germline ends. The assay was immunoSEQ multiplex PCR, and TCRdb's table has in-frame clones only and misses some. The sample holds about 500,000 clones, about 89% seen once. Sequenced input: peripheral blood. The chain combines TRBV6-5 with TRBJ2-2; D might be TRBD1 (5 bases). The sequence derives from a woman between 45 and 65 years old with COVID-19, enrolled during active disease. CDR3 amino acids: CASSYSTDTGELFF. The CDR3 DNA is TGTGCCAGCAGTTACTCGACAGACACCGGGGAGCTGTTTTTT.